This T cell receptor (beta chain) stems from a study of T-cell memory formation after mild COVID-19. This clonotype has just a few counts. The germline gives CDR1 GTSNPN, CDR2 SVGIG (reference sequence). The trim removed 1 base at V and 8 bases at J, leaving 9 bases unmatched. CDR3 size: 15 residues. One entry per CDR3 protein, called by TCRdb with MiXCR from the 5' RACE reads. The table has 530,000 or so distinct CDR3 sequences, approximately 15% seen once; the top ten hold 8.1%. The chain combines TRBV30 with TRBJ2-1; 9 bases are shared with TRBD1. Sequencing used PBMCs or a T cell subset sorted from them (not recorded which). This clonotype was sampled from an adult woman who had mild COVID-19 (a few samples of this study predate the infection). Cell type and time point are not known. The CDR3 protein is CAWSAGTGFLDEQFF. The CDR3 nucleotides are TGTGCCTGGAGTGCCGGGACAGGGTTTTTGGATGAGCAGTTCTTC.